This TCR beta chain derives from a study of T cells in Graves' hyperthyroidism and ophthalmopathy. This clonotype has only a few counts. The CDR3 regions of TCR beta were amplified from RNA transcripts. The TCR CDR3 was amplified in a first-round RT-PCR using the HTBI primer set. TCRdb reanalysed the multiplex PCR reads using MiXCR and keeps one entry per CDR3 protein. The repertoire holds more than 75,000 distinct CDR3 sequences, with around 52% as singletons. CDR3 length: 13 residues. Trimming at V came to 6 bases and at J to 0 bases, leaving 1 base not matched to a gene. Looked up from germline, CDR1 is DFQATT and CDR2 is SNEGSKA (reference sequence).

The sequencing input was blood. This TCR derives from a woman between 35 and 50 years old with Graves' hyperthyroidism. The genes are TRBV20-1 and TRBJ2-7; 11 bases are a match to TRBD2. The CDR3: CSATSGSSYEQYF. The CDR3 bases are TGCAGTGCCACTAGCGGGAGCTCCTACGAGCAGTACTTC.